This is a list of T cell receptor beta chains from one sample in a study of blood T cells in healthy people across ages. One entry per CDR3 protein results from TCRdb running MiXCR on the 5' RACE reads. The repertoire holds nearly 800,000 distinct CDR3 sequences, with roughly three fifths as singletons. Material for sequencing was blood. Receptors originate from a middle-aged man in good health. Both conserved end residues are part of each CDR3. The D gene is left open where the match is weak. Clone size is shown for a subset of rows, as once, few, many or a class of expanded clone.

j_call,clone_size,v_call,d_call,cdr3_aa,cdr3_nt
TRBJ2-7,-,TRBV7-8,-,CASSAREPDTSYEQYF,TGTGCCAGCAGCGCGCGGGAACCCGACACCTCCTACGAGCAGTACTTC
TRBJ2-1,-,TRBV7-3,TRBD2,CASSFKRGGLNEQFF,TGTGCCAGCAGCTTTAAGCGGGGGGGGCTCAATGAGCAGTTCTTC
TRBJ2-7,-,TRBV24-1,TRBD1,CATSDSGTGGYEQYF,TGTGCCACCAGTGACTCCGGGACAGGGGGCTACGAGCAGTACTTC
TRBJ2-7,-,TRBV28,-,CASVPGPPYEQYF,TGTGCCAGCGTACCGGGACCCCCCTACGAGCAGTACTTC
TRBJ2-5,once,TRBV6-6,TRBD1,CASSWSQGQTQYF,TGTGCCAGCAGTTGGTCACAGGGGCAGACCCAGTACTTC
TRBJ2-7,few,TRBV7-2,-,CASSLGLAWGPLGEQYF,TGTGCCAGCAGCTTAGGGCTAGCTTGGGGCCCATTAGGCGAGCAGTACTTC
TRBJ2-6,many,TRBV12-3/TRBV12-4,-,CASSSAGGANVLTF,TGTGCCAGCAGTTCCGCTGGTGGGGCCAACGTCCTGACTTTC
TRBJ2-7,once,TRBV10-3,-,CAISAGAGQSYEQYF,TGTGCCATCAGTGCCGGGGCCGGACAATCCTACGAGCAGTACTTC
TRBJ2-6,few,TRBV12-3/TRBV12-4,-,CASSLRESGANVLTF,TGTGCCAGCAGCCTACGCGAGTCTGGGGCCAACGTCCTGACTTTC
TRBJ2-7,-,TRBV28,-,CASSSQVPYEQYF,TGTGCCAGCAGTAGCCAAGTACCCTACGAGCAGTACTTC
TRBJ1-2,-,TRBV20-1,-,CSARDQRKTYGYTF,TGCAGTGCTAGAGATCAGAGAAAGACCTATGGCTACACCTTC
TRBJ2-3,-,TRBV6-6,TRBD2,CASSRGLAGGNGDTQYF,TGTGCCAGCAGTCGTGGACTAGCGGGGGGTAATGGAGATACGCAGTATTTT
TRBJ2-3,-,TRBV20-1,TRBD2,CSATLGLAGADTQYF,TGCAGTGCTACCCTAGGGCTAGCGGGGGCGGATACGCAGTATTTT
TRBJ2-7,-,TRBV7-2,-,CASSLDRGSYNEQYF,TGTGCCAGCAGCTTAGATAGGGGCTCCTACAATGAGCAGTACTTC
TRBJ2-5,-,TRBV6-5,-,CASSESGQETQYF,TGTGCCAGCAGTGAGAGCGGACAAGAGACCCAGTACTTC
TRBJ2-5,-,TRBV20-1,TRBD1,CSAKTGSWETQYF,TGCAGTGCAAAGACAGGGAGCTGGGAGACCCAGTACTTC
TRBJ2-7,-,TRBV20-1,-,CSARESRYEQYF,TGTAGTGCTAGAGAATCCCGATACGAGCAGTACTTC
TRBJ2-1,-,TRBV27,TRBD2,CASSLSVAGNNEQFF,TGTGCCAGCAGTTTAAGTGTAGCGGGAAACAATGAGCAGTTCTTC
TRBJ1-2,-,TRBV9,-,CASSVAPTGFDGYTF,TGTGCCAGCAGCGTAGCCCCTACAGGGTTCGATGGCTACACCTTC
TRBJ2-4,-,TRBV2,-,CASVRQYKNIQYF,TGTGCCAGCGTCAGGCAGTATAAAAACATTCAGTACTTC
TRBJ2-7,few,TRBV20-1,-,CSATGTLGGEQYF,TGCAGTGCAACCGGAACCTTGGGGGGCGAGCAGTACTTC
TRBJ2-5,-,TRBV29-1,-,CSTLISGYNEQYF,TGCAGCACGTTGATTTCGGGATACAATGAGCAGTACTTC
TRBJ2-5,few,TRBV29-1,TRBD2,CSVRASGGETQYF,TGCAGCGTTAGGGCTAGCGGGGGCGAGACCCAGTACTTC
TRBJ2-5,-,TRBV20-1,TRBD2,CSARGVTSGQRETQYF,TGCAGTGCTAGAGGGGTGACTAGCGGGCAGAGGGAGACCCAGTACTTC
TRBJ2-3,few,TRBV5-1,-,CASSLRGLPTDTQYF,TGCGCCAGCAGCTTACGGGGACTCCCCACAGATACGCAGTATTTT
TRBJ1-2,-,TRBV6-5,-,CAGILSGALGLSEEGYTF,TGTGCCGGCATTTTGTCAGGGGCGCTAGGGCTATCGGAAGAGGGCTACACCTTC
TRBJ1-4,-,TRBV7-8,TRBD1,CASSLGDREFEKLFF,TGTGCCAGCAGCTTAGGGGACAGGGAATTCGAAAAACTGTTTTTT
TRBJ2-5,few,TRBV27,-,CASSLSASPGTQYF,TGTGCCAGCAGTTTATCGGCTAGTCCGGGGACCCAGTACTTC
TRBJ1-2,-,TRBV28,TRBD1,CASSPGTGEVYGYTF,TGTGCCAGCAGTCCCGGGACAGGGGAGGTATATGGCTACACCTTC
TRBJ2-1,-,TRBV5-1,TRBD1,CASSLEIPGQSSYNEQFF,TGCGCCAGCAGCTTGGAAATTCCGGGACAGAGCTCCTACAATGAGCAGTTCTTC
TRBJ2-2,few,TRBV6-1,TRBD1,CASVGQALTGELFF,TGTGCCAGCGTCGGACAGGCGCTCACCGGGGAGCTGTTTTTT
TRBJ2-7,-,TRBV7-2,TRBD1,CASSLRRQGYEQYF,TGTGCCAGCAGCTTAAGGAGACAGGGCTACGAGCAGTACTTC
TRBJ2-5,-,TRBV29-1,-,CSVEVSGAQETQYF,TGCAGCGTTGAAGTTTCAGGGGCCCAAGAGACCCAGTACTTC
TRBJ1-2,-,TRBV28,-,CASSLGGGTNYGYTF,TGTGCCAGCAGTTTAGGTGGGGGCACTAACTATGGCTACACCTTC
TRBJ1-2,-,TRBV20-1,TRBD1,CSANPLEGAISRGYTF,TGCAGTGCTAACCCTCTCGAGGGGGCAATTTCGAGAGGCTACACCTTC
TRBJ1-6,once,TRBV5-1,-,CASSLELLGSPLHF,TGCGCCAGCAGCTTGGAGCTCCTTGGTTCACCCCTCCACTTT
TRBJ1-2,-,TRBV2,-,CASFKDLRGYVYTF,TGTGCCAGCTTCAAAGATCTCAGGGGCTATGTCTACACCTTC
TRBJ2-3,many,TRBV11-2,-,CASSIQAFARTDTQYF,TGTGCCAGCAGCATACAGGCGTTTGCACGCACAGATACGCAGTATTTT
TRBJ2-3,few,TRBV28,-,CASSFPGSLADTQYF,TGTGCCAGCAGTTTTCCCGGGAGTCTGGCAGATACGCAGTATTTT
TRBJ1-4,-,TRBV12-3/TRBV12-4,-,CASSSEIRSTNEKLFF,TGTGCCAGCAGTTCAGAGATACGGTCGACTAATGAAAAACTGTTTTTT
TRBJ2-3,few,TRBV5-1,-,CASSLQGSGTDTQYF,TGCGCCAGCAGCCTACAGGGTTCCGGTACAGATACGCAGTATTTT
TRBJ2-1,few,TRBV14,-,CASRRTGTLYNEQFF,TGTGCCAGCAGACGCACCGGGACTTTGTACAATGAGCAGTTCTTC
TRBJ2-3,few,TRBV6-2/TRBV6-3,TRBD2,CASSYKREALRYRADTQYF,TGTGCCAGCAGTTATAAGCGGGAGGCCCTGCGATATCGAGCGGATACGCAGTATTTT
TRBJ2-5,few,TRBV24-1,TRBD2,CATSDPGTTGVTQYF,TGTGCCACCAGTGACCCCGGGACTACCGGGGTGACCCAGTACTTC
TRBJ2-2,-,TRBV11-2,-,CASTVSGDPEYTGELFF,TGTGCCAGCACCGTATCCGGGGACCCGGAGTACACCGGGGAGCTGTTTTTT
TRBJ2-5,-,TRBV29-1,TRBD2,CSVVGREVQETQYF,TGCAGCGTTGTAGGGCGGGAGGTCCAAGAGACCCAGTACTTC
TRBJ1-2,-,TRBV29-1,TRBD1,CSAVDRAGYGYTF,TGCAGCGCCGTAGACAGGGCGGGCTATGGCTACACCTTC
TRBJ2-6,once,TRBV15,-,CATSRVAAGANVLTF,TGTGCCACCAGCAGAGTCGCGGCTGGGGCCAACGTCCTGACTTTC
TRBJ2-5,-,TRBV7-2,-,CASSRSSEETQYF,TGTGCCAGCAGCCGGTCCTCAGAAGAGACCCAGTACTTC
TRBJ2-5,-,TRBV7-2,TRBD1,CASSPGQGKETQYF,TGTGCCAGCAGCCCGGGACAGGGGAAAGAGACCCAGTACTTC
TRBJ2-7,-,TRBV27,TRBD1,CASSLRGQGSYEQYF,TGTGCCAGCAGCCTCCGGGGACAGGGCTCCTACGAGCAGTACTTC